A single sample is the source of the 19 T cell receptor beta chains below, sequenced in a study of cytomegalovirus exposure and HLA in healthy donors. PCR amplification relied on 60 Vbeta primers (plus 13 Jbeta primers). Sequencing used immunoSEQ multiplex PCR; TCRdb keeps in-frame clones, though not all of them. This table holds about 43,000 clones, roughly 63% found once. The specimen was PBMCs. The receptors here all came from a man in his fifties or sixties in good health and CMV-seropositive.

J is TRBJ2-7 and V is TRBV5-1; 12 bases map to TRBD2. This CDR3 spans 19 amino acids. Germline V CDR1 and CDR2: SGHRS, YFSETQ. V trimming: 0 bases; J trimming: 4 bases; junction bases outside the gene matches: 14. CDR3 coding DNA: TGCGCCAGCAGCTTGGAGGGCGGGCTAGCGGGAGGGTCCGGATACGAGCAGTACTTC. Its translation is CASSLEGGLAGGSGYEQYF.

This rearrangement joins TRBV30 to TRBJ2-1; 9 bases match TRBD1. The CDR3 is made up of 15 amino acids. V shed 5 bases and J 5 bases; nucleotides not matched to a gene: 10. Germline values: CDR1 GTSNPN, CDR2 SVGIG (reference sequence). In DNA form, the CDR3 reads TGTGCCTGGGGAGGCTTGGACAGGGGCCACAATGAGCAGTTCTTC. Protein product: CAWGGLDRGHNEQFF.

The rearrangement links TRBV30 to TRBJ2-1, with 8 bases lining up with TRBD2. The CDR3 sequence is 14 residues long. Germline V CDR1 and CDR2: GTSNPN, SVGIG (reference sequence). The trim removed 0 bases at V and 10 bases at J, leaving 8 bases unmatched. CDR3 in DNA: TGTGCCTGGAGTGTACTCCTGCGGGAGGCGGAGCAGTTCTTC. This gives the protein CAWSVLLREAEQFF.

In its sample, this clone was seen a few times. The rearrangement links TRBV7-9 to TRBJ2-7; a weak D match, TRBD2 (6 bases). This CDR3 contains 14 residues. Deletions cut 3 bases from V and 12 bases from J, with 21 bases between. Germline loops: CDR1 SEHNR, CDR2 FQNEAQ (reference sequence). The CDR3 protein is CASSLETRWSRWYF. CDR3 bases: TGTGCCAGCAGCTTGGAGACTAGGTGGTCCCGGTGGTACTTC.

The chain carries TRBV5-6 and TRBJ2-1, with TRBD2 as a possible D gene (5 bases). V was pared by 4 bases and J by 0 bases, with 8 bases between. Germline V lookup: CDR1 SGHDT, CDR2 YYEEEE. The CDR3 spans 14 residues. CDR3 region: CASSRDYSYNEQFF. In nucleotides, the CDR3 is TGTGCCAGCAGCCGGGATTACTCCTACAATGAGCAGTTCTTC.

The gene calls are TRBV4-3 and TRBJ1-5; D possibly corresponds to TRBD1 (5 bases). CDR3 length: 16 residues. Germline values: CDR1 LGHNA, CDR2 YSLEER. With 4 bases removed from V and 1 base from J, the gap between germline ends came to 14 bases. The CDR3 spells CASSRSAGLSNQPQHF. The CDR3, as DNA: TGCGCCAGCAGCCGTAGTGCAGGGTTAAGCAATCAGCCCCAGCATTTT.

This rearrangement joins TRBV5-6 to TRBJ2-3; D might be TRBD2 (6 bases). CDR3 length equals 15 residues. Between the trimmed V and J ends, which lost 0 bases and 4 bases, there was a span of 12 bases. The V gene's germline CDR1 is SGHDT and CDR2 YYEEEE. This CDR3 reads CASSLVVGGADTQYF. The CDR3 DNA sequence: TGTGCCAGCAGCTTGGTAGTGGGGGGTGCAGATACGCAGTATTTT. Full variable domain (outside the CDR3, taken from reference TRBV5-6 and TRBJ2-3): DAGVTQSPTHLIKTRGQQVTLRCSPKSGHDTVSWYQQALGQGPQFIFQYYEEEERQRGNFPDRFSGHQFPNYSSELNVNALLLGDSALYLCASSLVVGGADTQYFGPGTRLTVL.

The J gene is TRBJ2-1, the V gene TRBV7-6; the match to TRBD2 covers 8 bases. J gave up 1 base and V 1 base, and 3 bases lay outside the gene matches. Per the germline V gene, CDR1 is SGHVS and CDR2 is FNYEAQ. There are 16 residues in the CDR3. The CDR3 DNA is TGTGCCAGCAGCTTAGTAGGCGGGAGGTCCTACAATGAGCAGTTCTTC. Translating gives CASSLVGGRSYNEQFF. The variable domain in full, completed from reference TRBV7-6 and TRBJ2-1, reads GAGVSQSPRYKVTKRGQDVALRCDPISGHVSLYWYRQALGQGPEFLTYFNYEAQQDKSGLPNDRFSAERPEGSISTLTIQRTEQRDSAMYRCASSLVGGRSYNEQFFGPGTRLTVL.

This clone appeared a few times. The V gene is TRBV13, the J gene TRBJ2-3, with 15 positions matching TRBD2. V shed 3 bases, J shed 5 bases, and the junction held 6 bases outside the gene matches. Per the germline V gene, CDR1 is PRHDT and CDR2 is FYEKMQ (reference sequence). CDR3 length: 17 residues. DNA of the CDR3: TGTGCCAGCAGCTTCGGGACTAGCGGGAGGCGGGGAGATACGCAGTATTTT. As protein: CASSFGTSGRRGDTQYF.

In DNA, the CDR3 is TGTGCCAGCTCACCCCCCCCAGAGGGAGAGACCCAGTACTTC. It yields the protein CASSPPPEGETQYF. The V and J genes are TRBV18 and TRBJ2-5, with a weak D call TRBD2 (5 bases). V gave up 3 bases and J gave up 4 bases, with 12 bases separating them. The CDR3 is 14 amino acids. The V gene's germline CDR1 is KGHSH and CDR2 LQKENI.

This rearrangement joins TRBV7-3 to TRBJ2-1, with 8 positions matching TRBD1. The CDR3 spans 14 residues. Germline V gene data show CDR1 as SGHTA and CDR2 as FQGTGA. Germline trimming cut 4 bases from V and 8 bases from J; bases unmatched to any gene: 7. CDR3 region: CASSSGSGGHEQFF. For the CDR3, the DNA is TGTGCCAGCAGCTCCGGATCAGGGGGCCATGAGCAGTTCTTC. Supplemented by reference TRBV7-3 and TRBJ2-1, the full variable domain reads GAGVSQTPSNKVTEKGKYVELRCDPISGHTALYWYRQSLGQGPEFLIYFQGTGAADDSGLPNDRFFAVRPEGSVSTLKIQRTERGDSAVYLCASSSGSGGHEQFFGPGTRLTVL.

This chain joins TRBV2 and TRBJ1-2; TRBD1 matches at 12 bases. The CDR3 has 16 amino acids. V was clipped by 6 bases and J by 2 bases; unmatched bases: 7. Germline loops: CDR1 SNHLY, CDR2 FYNNEI. The CDR3 protein is CASRAGTGGLNYGYTF. CDR3 DNA sequence: TGTGCCAGCAGGGCCGGGACAGGGGGCCTAAACTATGGCTACACCTTC.

The gene calls are TRBV10-3 and TRBJ2-7; TRBD1 aligns across 7 bases. This CDR3 comprises 13 residues. Trimming at V came to 2 bases and at J to 3 bases, leaving 1 base not matched to a gene. CDR1 is ENHRY and CDR2 is SYGVKD in the germline V gene. CDR3 DNA: TGTGCCATCAGTGAGGGACAGGTCTACGAGCAGTACTTC. Translated: CAISEGQVYEQYF.

J is TRBJ1-4 and V is TRBV2; tentative D call: TRBD1 (5 bases). Between the trimmed V and J ends, which lost 6 bases and 2 bases, there was a span of 10 bases. Germline values: CDR1 SNHLY, CDR2 FYNNEI. This CDR3 region has 14 residues. The CDR3 reads CASRKDSTNEKLFF. In DNA form, the CDR3 reads TGTGCCAGCAGAAAAGACAGCACTAATGAAAAACTGTTTTTT.

Written as DNA, the CDR3 is TGTGCCAGCAGCCTGACAGGGGGCCATGAGCAGTTCTTC. It is translated as CASSLTGGHEQFF. This chain joins TRBV7-9 and TRBJ2-1, with TRBD1 matching over 10 bases. J lost 8 bases, V lost 5 bases, and 3 bases had no gene match. The CDR3 loop spans 13 amino acids. Germline CDR1 SEHNR, CDR2 FQNEAQ (reference sequence).

This clone was counted once. The CDR3 sequence is CASSFGQIYEQYF. DNA of the CDR3: TGTGCCAGCAGCTTCGGACAAATCTACGAGCAGTACTTC. The chain couples TRBV11-2 to TRBJ2-7, with D perhaps TRBD1 (5 bases). V gave up 3 bases and J gave up 3 bases, with 9 bases separating them. CDR1 SGHAT and CDR2 FQNNGV come from the germline V gene. The CDR3 spans 13 residues.

The chain carries TRBV7-6 and TRBJ1-1; tentatively, D is TRBD1 (5 bases). CDR1 is SGHVS, CDR2 FNYEAQ, per germline. The CDR3 is 13 residues long. Trimming removed 5 bases from V and 7 bases from J, with 14 bases in between. CDR3 amino acids: CASSLGGVGEAFF. DNA for the CDR3: TGTGCCAGCAGCCTTGGGGGGGTAGGTGAAGCTTTCTTT.

The chain employs TRBV29-1 and TRBJ2-1; TRBD2 agrees at 7 bases. The CDR3 has 18 amino acids. V was clipped by 0 bases and J by 6 bases; unmatched bases: 17. Germline CDR1 reads SQVTM; CDR2 reads ANQGSEA. CDR3 DNA: TGCAGCGTTGAAGATGGGACCCTCGGCGGGAGTGGGGCCAATGAGCAGTTCTTC. Translating gives CSVEDGTLGGSGANEQFF.

This clone is classed as medium-sized (0.01 to 0.1%). The CDR3 DNA reads TGTGCCACCGCACCCGTACTAGCGGGAGGTTACGAGCAGTACTTC. Translation gives CATAPVLAGGYEQYF. This rearrangement joins TRBV7-2 to TRBJ2-7; 12 bases agree with TRBD2. Germline trimming cut 10 bases from V and 4 bases from J; bases unmatched to any gene: 11. CDR3 length: 15 residues. CDR1 is SGHTA and CDR2 is FQGNSA in the germline V gene.